This paragraph covers one T cell receptor beta chain sequence. Its antigen is not known. This sample is part of a study of cytomegalovirus exposure and HLA in healthy donors. Findings and caveats of the study: Most of the TCR beta V segments (in an earlier analysis) were productive either about 87% or about 30% of the time. Investigators reported 164 TCR beta chains as tied to cytomegalovirus. No immune exposure information besides CMV serostatus was available. A later analysis found common viral pathogens apparently linked to several of the most significant clusters.

The CDR3 is 15 residues long. CDR1 is LGHNT, CDR2 FRNRAP, per germline. V shed 3 bases and J shed 4 bases, with 15 bases lying between them. PCR primers comprised 60 Vbeta and 13 Jbeta primers. Only in-frame clones appear in the TCRdb table, and some are missing; sequencing was by immunoSEQ multiplex PCR. This sample has approximately 130,000 clones; approximately 80% occur once, and the top ten carry 0.95% to 1.5%. This rearrangement joins TRBV12-5 to TRBJ1-1; the D gene is possibly TRBD1 (5 bases). Sequencing used PBMCs. This receptor was obtained from a girl between 2 and 10 years old in good health and CMV-seronegative. In DNA, the CDR3 is TGTGCTAGTGGTTTTAGGAGGGGATCGAGCACTGAAGCTTTCTTT. It encodes CASGFRRGSSTEAFF.